This T cell receptor beta chain was recovered during a study of regulatory T cells in long-lasting Graves disease. Study-level background: Antithyroid drug use was under 3 months in newly diagnosed Graves' patients.

Time point described: newly diagnosed GD, antithyroid drugs for less than 3 months. TCR sequences were obtained from RNA taken from PBMCs. This clonotype occurred many times. The CDR3 is 18 amino acids. Per the germline V gene, CDR1 is MNHEY and CDR2 is SVGAGI. V gave up 2 bases and J gave up 1 base; unmatched junction bases: 10. With iRepertoire HTBI primers and Arm-PCR of CDR3 regions, TCR beta libraries were built. TCRdb re-called the multiplex PCR reads through MiXCR, storing one row per CDR3 protein. This sample has roughly 440,000 distinct CDR3 sequences, with approximately 16% found just once. Separately, the same data were catalogued under a study of T cells in Graves' hyperthyroidism and ophthalmopathy. That report adds: Uncontrolled infections, other autoimmune diseases, pregnancy or lactation led to exclusion of patients.

Here the sequenced sample was peripheral blood mononuclear cells (PBMCs), taken at new diagnosis, from a patient treated with antithyroid drugs. The V and J genes are TRBV6-5 and TRBJ2-7; TRBD2 matches 11 bases. The TCR comes from a woman between 18 and 29 years old with Graves disease. The CDR3 here is CASSYGLTSGKTSYEQYF. DNA for the CDR3: TGTGCCAGCAGTTACGGTCTGACTAGCGGGAAAACATCCTACGAGCAGTACTTC.